The next 19 T cell receptor beta chains were all read from a single sample in a study of CD8 T cells in Susac syndrome. RNA totalling roughly 0.45 to 1 ug underwent reverse transcription with random hexamers. TCRdb called the immunoSEQ multiplex PCR reads again in MiXCR, with one record for every CDR3 protein. The data contain 170,000 or so distinct CDR3 sequences, roughly 95% of them singletons. The sequencing input was CD4+ T cells from PBMCs. The receptor set was obtained from a human donor with Susac syndrome.

The rearrangement joins TRBV9 to TRBJ2-2; D not certain. The CDR3 is 13 amino acids. V was trimmed by 0 bases and J by 6 bases, leaving 6 bases between them. Per the germline V gene, CDR1 is SGDLS and CDR2 is YYNGEE. The CDR3 coding sequence is TGTGCCAGCAGCGTAGACAGCTCCGGGGAGCTGTTTTTT. Its translation: CASSVDSSGELFF.

J is TRBJ2-5 and V is TRBV4-1; no clear D. CDR1 and CDR2 from the germline V gene are MGHRA and YSYEKL. Trimming stripped 0 bases from V and 5 bases from J, with 10 bases between. The CDR3 length is 14 residues. The CDR3 DNA is TGCGCCAGCAGCCAAGAGTGGAAGGAGGAGACCCAGTACTTC. Its translation is CASSQEWKEETQYF.

The chain links TRBV7-9 to TRBJ1-2, with 9 positions matching TRBD1. Trimming at V came to 3 bases and at J to 6 bases, leaving 5 bases not matched to a gene. Per the germline V gene, CDR1 is SEHNR and CDR2 is FQNEAQ (reference sequence). The CDR3 runs 14 residues. The DNA for the CDR3 is TGTGCCAGCAGCTTGAAGACAGGGGGACATGGCTACACCTTC. It encodes CASSLKTGGHGYTF.

This chain uses TRBV29-1 with TRBJ1-1; D uncertain. Germline CDR1 reads SQVTM; CDR2 reads ANQGSEA. There are 13 residues in the CDR3. V lost 4 bases to trimming and J lost 3 bases, with 12 bases between them. CDR3 coding DNA: TGCAGCGTTGTTCGACCCCTCGACACTGAAGCTTTCTTT. It is translated as CSVVRPLDTEAFF.

This clonotype was seen only a few times. The rearrangement joins TRBV11-2 to TRBJ1-4; TRBD1 matches at 7 bases. The V gene's germline CDR1 is SGHAT and CDR2 FQNNGV. V dropped 1 base and J dropped 8; count of bases not matched to a gene: 1. This CDR3 has 13 amino acids. CDR3 nucleotide sequence: TGTGCCAGCAGCTTAGGACAGGGAGAAAAACTGTTTTTT. This gives the protein CASSLGQGEKLFF.

The chain has TRBV10-3 and TRBJ2-5; 7 bases align to TRBD1. The V gene's germline CDR1 is ENHRY and CDR2 SYGVKD. The CDR3 runs to 13 residues. V trimming: 7 bases; J trimming: 4 bases; junction bases outside the gene matches: 6. Here the CDR3 reads CAINRGPGETQYF. CDR3 sequence (DNA): TGTGCCATCAATAGGGGGCCGGGAGAGACCCAGTACTTC.

V usage is TRBV6-5 and J usage is TRBJ1-2; D is undetermined. CDR3 length equals 15 residues. V was trimmed by 0 bases and J by 7 bases, leaving 15 bases between them. Per the germline V gene, CDR1 is MNHEY and CDR2 is SVGAGI. CDR3 in DNA: TGTGCCAGCAGTTACTCTGGCAACGCGATGGGTGGCTACACCTTC. It is translated as CASSYSGNAMGGYTF.

This clonotype was counted once. The rearrangement joins TRBV29-1 to TRBJ1-1, with TRBD1 matching 8 bases. Per the germline V gene, CDR1 is SQVTM and CDR2 is ANQGSEA. The V segment lost 7 bases and the J segment 4 bases; nucleotides outside the gene matches: 11. The CDR3 is 14 residues long. The DNA for the CDR3 is TGCAGCGCCGTGGACAGGGTTGCGAGCACTGAAGCTTTCTTT. Its translation is CSAVDRVASTEAFF. The full variable domain, rest sourced from reference TRBV29-1 and TRBJ1-1, is SAVISQKPSRDICQRGTSLTIQCQVDSQVTMMFWYRQQPGQSLTLIATANQGSEATYESGFVIDKFPISRPNLTFSTLTVSNMSPEDSSIYLCSAVDRVASTEAFFGQGTRLTVV.

The chain employs TRBV29-1 and TRBJ2-1, with D possibly being TRBD1 (6 bases). The germline V gene encodes CDR1 SQVTM and CDR2 ANQGSEA. The ends were cut back, 7 bases at V and 2 bases at J, with 9 bases in the middle. The CDR3 is made up of 12 amino acids. The CDR3 coding sequence is TGCAGCGCCAGGGGAACCTACAATGAGCAGTTCTTC. Translated, it gives CSARGTYNEQFF.

The V and J genes are TRBV5-6 and TRBJ2-7; the D call may be TRBD1 or TRBD2 (6 bases each). The germline gives CDR1 SGHDT, CDR2 YYEEEE. This CDR3 contains 20 residues. V was shortened by 4 bases and J by 0 bases, with 29 bases between the two germline ends. CDR3 residues: CASSHRGGRKSVESSYEQYV. CDR3 bases: TGTGCCAGCAGCCATCGAGGGGGGAGGAAGAGTGTGGAGAGCTCCTACGAGCAGTACGTC.

The CDR3 bases are TGCGCCAGCAGCTCTGGGGGTCCGGAGACCCAGTACTTC. Translation: CASSSGGPETQYF. The chain combines TRBV5-1 with TRBJ2-5, with D possibly called TRBD1 or TRBD2 (5 bases each). Germline CDR1 SGHRS, CDR2 YFSETQ. The CDR3 length is 13 residues. The germline V and J ends were trimmed by 3 bases and 5 bases, with 11 bases remaining between them. The entire variable domain, with the rest obtained from reference TRBV5-1 and TRBJ2-5, is as follows: KAGVTQTPRYLIKTRGQQVTLSCSPISGHRSVSWYQQTPGQGLQFLFEYFSETQRNKGNFPGRFSGRQFSNSRSEMNVSTLELGDSALYLCASSSGGPETQYFGPGTRLLVL.

The chain carries TRBV9 and TRBJ2-7; weak D call: TRBD1 (6 bases). The CDR3 extends over 14 amino acids. CDR1 and CDR2 (germline): SGDLS, YYNGEE. V gave up 2 bases and J gave up 6 bases, with 15 bases separating them. The CDR3 reads CASSVLDTRGEQYF. The CDR3, as DNA: TGTGCCAGCAGCGTCCTCGATACCAGGGGCGAGCAGTACTTC.

This clonotype was counted a single time. This chain links TRBV28 with TRBJ2-7; no definite D call. The germline CDR1 and CDR2 sequences are MDHEN and SYDVKM. The CDR3 loop spans 12 amino acids. Trimming took off 5 bases at V and 4 bases at J, with 9 bases between the two ends. CDR3 sequence reads: CASSPPTYEQYF. CDR3 bases: TGTGCCAGCAGTCCCCCTACATACGAGCAGTACTTC.

This clonotype was seen just once. The chain uses TRBV19 and TRBJ1-2, with a tentative D call TRBD1 (6 bases). Per germline, CDR1 LNHDA and CDR2 SQIVND (reference sequence). Trimming cost V 3 bases and J 6 bases, with 14 bases left between them. This CDR3 is 14 amino acids long. DNA for the CDR3: TGTGCCAGTAGTATCAGGGGATCTGTCCATGGCTACACCTTC. Protein product: CASSIRGSVHGYTF.

The rearrangement joins TRBV29-1 to TRBJ2-4; 8 positions match TRBD1. There are 13 residues in the CDR3. Germline assignment: CDR1 SQVTM and CDR2 ANQGSEA. V was clipped by 3 bases and J by 9 bases; unmatched bases: 7. CDR3: CSVDGQGNGIQYF. For the CDR3, the DNA is TGCAGCGTTGATGGACAGGGTAACGGCATTCAGTACTTC.

The gene calls are TRBV20-1 and TRBJ2-7, with 9 bases lining up with TRBD1. V dropped 6 bases and J dropped 6; count of bases not matched to a gene: 12. The CDR3 extends over 14 amino acids. Germline lookup yields CDR1 DFQATT and CDR2 SNEGSKA (reference sequence). CDR3 residues: CSATPGTGKFEQYF. The CDR3 DNA reads TGCAGTGCCACACCCGGGACAGGGAAGTTCGAGCAGTACTTC.

V usage is TRBV24-1 and J usage is TRBJ2-1, with D possibly TRBD2 on 6 matching bases. The V end lost 7 bases, the J end lost 0 bases, and 9 bases lay between the germline ends. This CDR3 comprises 14 residues. Germline CDR1 KGHDR, CDR2 SFDVKD. The CDR3, as DNA: TGTGCCACCAGCCGCGGGAACTCCTACAATGAGCAGTTCTTC. Its protein is CATSRGNSYNEQFF.

The rearrangement joins TRBV29-1 to TRBJ2-3; D is perhaps TRBD2 (6 bases). CDR1 is SQVTM and CDR2 is ANQGSEA in the germline V gene. The CDR3 is 13 amino acids. The ends were cut back, 7 bases at V and 3 bases at J, with 14 bases in the middle. The CDR3 coding sequence is TGCAGCGGGGGATTCCGGGAGACAGATACGCAGTATTTT. It specifies CSGGFRETDTQYF.

The chain recombines TRBV29-1 with TRBJ1-2; TRBD1 aligns across 7 bases. Unmatched junction bases numbered 3, after V lost 4 bases and J lost 4 bases. Germline V gene data show CDR1 as SQVTM and CDR2 as ANQGSEA. CDR3 length equals 12 residues. The CDR3 DNA reads as TGCAGCGTTGGGGGACAGCTCTATGGCTACACCTTC. Translated, it gives CSVGGQLYGYTF.